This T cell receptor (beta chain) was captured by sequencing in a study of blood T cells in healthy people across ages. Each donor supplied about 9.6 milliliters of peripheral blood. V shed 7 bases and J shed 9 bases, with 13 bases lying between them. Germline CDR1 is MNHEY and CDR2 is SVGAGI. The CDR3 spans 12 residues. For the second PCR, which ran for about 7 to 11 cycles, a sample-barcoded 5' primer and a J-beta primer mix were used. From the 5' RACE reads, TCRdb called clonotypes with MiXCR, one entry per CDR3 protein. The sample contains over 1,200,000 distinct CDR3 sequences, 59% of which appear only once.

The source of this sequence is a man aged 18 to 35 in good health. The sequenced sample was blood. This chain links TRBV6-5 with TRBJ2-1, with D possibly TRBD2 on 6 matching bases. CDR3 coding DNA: TGTGCCAGCAACACACTGGAGGGTGAGCAGTTCTTC. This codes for CASNTLEGEQFF.